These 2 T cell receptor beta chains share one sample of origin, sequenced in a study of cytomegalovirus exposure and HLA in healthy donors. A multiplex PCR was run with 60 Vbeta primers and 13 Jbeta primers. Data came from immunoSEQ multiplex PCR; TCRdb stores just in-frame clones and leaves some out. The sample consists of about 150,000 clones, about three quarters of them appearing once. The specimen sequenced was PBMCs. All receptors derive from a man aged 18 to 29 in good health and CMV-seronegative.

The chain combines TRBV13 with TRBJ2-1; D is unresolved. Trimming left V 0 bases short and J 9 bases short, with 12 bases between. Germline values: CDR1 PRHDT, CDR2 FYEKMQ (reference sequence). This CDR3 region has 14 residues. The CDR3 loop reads CASSLGIGASEQFF. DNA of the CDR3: TGTGCCAGCAGCTTAGGGATAGGAGCTAGTGAGCAGTTCTTC.

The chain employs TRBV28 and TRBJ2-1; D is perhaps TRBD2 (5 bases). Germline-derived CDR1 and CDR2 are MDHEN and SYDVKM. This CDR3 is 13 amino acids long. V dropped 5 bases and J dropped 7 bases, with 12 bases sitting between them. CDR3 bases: TGTGCCAGCAGTCCCGGGATTACTAATGAGCAGTTCTTC. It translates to CASSPGITNEQFF.